Listed below are T cell receptor beta chains from one sample, sequenced in a study of blood T cells in healthy people across ages. MiXCR, applied by TCRdb to the 5' RACE reads, yields one record per CDR3 protein. Counted here are approximately 1.5 million distinct CDR3 sequences, approximately 43% occurring once; the ten biggest clones make up 4%. The sample comprised blood. These receptors were obtained from a woman under 30 in good health. The CDR3 runs from the conserved cysteine through the conserved F or W. The order of the fields is J gene, V gene, clone size, D gene, CDR3 protein, CDR3 DNA. The D gene is left open where the match is weak. For some rows the clone size is stated as once, few or many, or as a class when expanded; others skip it.

>TRBJ2-1|TRBV25-1|.|TRBD2
CASSERGAGGPIYNEQFF
TGTGCCAGCAGTGAGCGGGGGGCGGGAGGGCCTATATACAATGAGCAGTTCTTC
>TRBJ2-1|TRBV3-1|few|TRBD2
CASSQVLAAYNEQFF
TGTGCCAGCAGCCAAGTTCTAGCGGCTTACAATGAGCAGTTCTTC
>TRBJ2-5|TRBV6-2/TRBV6-3|few|.
CASSRIRKTQYF
TGTGCCAGCAGCCGGATTCGAAAGACCCAGTACTTC
>TRBJ2-5|TRBV18|.|TRBD1
CASALGQVETQYF
TGTGCCAGCGCACTAGGACAGGTGGAGACCCAGTACTTC
>TRBJ2-5|TRBV5-5|.|.
CASSLVGGGRRETQYF
TGTGCCAGCAGCTTGGTTGGAGGGGGCAGGCGAGAGACCCAGTACTTC
>TRBJ2-5|TRBV7-2|.|TRBD1
CASSLGSRGLEQYF
TGTGCCAGCAGCTTAGGGTCCAGGGGGCTTGAGCAGTACTTC
>TRBJ2-7|TRBV7-6|.|.
CASSLERDYEQYF
TGTGCCAGCAGCTTGGAACGGGACTACGAGCAGTACTTC
>TRBJ2-5|TRBV6-6|.|.
CASSYSLGNSQETQYF
TGTGCCAGCAGTTACTCTCTAGGGAATTCACAAGAGACCCAGTACTTC
>TRBJ2-5|TRBV6-6|few|TRBD2
CASLPAGGQETQYF
TGTGCCAGCCTCCCAGCGGGAGGGCAAGAGACCCAGTACTTC
>TRBJ2-3|TRBV7-9|few|.
CASSSGVAGITDTQYF
TGTGCCAGCAGCTCGGGAGTGGCGGGAATCACAGATACGCAGTATTTT
>TRBJ2-7|TRBV5-1|.|TRBD2
CASSRGDMDEQYF
TGCGCCAGCAGCCGGGGGGATATGGACGAGCAGTACTTC
>TRBJ2-7|TRBV6-2/TRBV6-3|.|.
CASSRQPSYNEQYF
TGTGCCAGCAGCCGACAGCCTTCATACAATGAGCAGTACTTC
>TRBJ2-7|TRBV29-1|.|.
CGVVPRDKTYEQYF
TGCGGCGTTGTGCCCCGGGACAAAACCTACGAGCAGTACTTC
>TRBJ1-2|TRBV12-3/TRBV12-4|many|.
CASSFGFGYTF
TGTGCCAGCAGTTTTGGGTTTGGCTACACCTTC
>TRBJ2-3|TRBV29-1|.|.
CSVEVRAPTDTQYF
TGCAGCGTTGAGGTACGGGCCCCCACAGATACGCAGTATTTT
>TRBJ2-2|TRBV7-9|few|.
CASSWTANTGELFF
TGTGCCAGCAGCTGGACAGCGAACACCGGGGAGCTGTTTTTT
>TRBJ1-2|TRBV29-1|once|TRBD1
CSFTGTGGSYGYTF
TGCAGCTTTACCGGGACAGGGGGTTCCTATGGCTACACCTTC
>TRBJ1-2|TRBV5-1|.|.
CASSLAEANYGYTF
TGCGCCAGCAGCTTGGCCGAGGCTAACTATGGCTACACCTTC
>TRBJ2-3|TRBV29-1|.|TRBD2
CSVEAKLAGVWVDTQYF
TGCAGCGTTGAAGCGAAACTAGCGGGAGTGTGGGTTGATACGCAGTATTTT
>TRBJ2-7|TRBV20-1|.|.
CSASPDSSYEQYF
TGCAGTGCTAGTCCGGACAGTTCCTACGAGCAGTACTTC
>TRBJ2-7|TRBV6-5|few|.
CASSSPHGYEQYF
TGTGCCAGCAGTTCCCCACACGGCTACGAGCAGTACTTC
>TRBJ1-4|TRBV12-3/TRBV12-4|.|TRBD1
CASSRQGINEKLFF
TGTGCCAGCAGTCGACAGGGGATTAATGAAAAACTGTTTTTT
>TRBJ2-7|TRBV10-3|.|.
CAISEHGTQPYEQYF
TGTGCCATCAGTGAGCATGGGACCCAACCCTACGAGCAGTACTTC
>TRBJ2-3|TRBV14|.|.
CASSQRQEPSTDTQYF
TGTGCCAGCAGCCAAAGACAGGAACCTAGCACAGATACGCAGTATTTT
>TRBJ1-5|TRBV12-3/TRBV12-4|few|.
CATKGGGSNQPQHF
TGTGCCACCAAGGGGGGGGGCTCAAATCAGCCCCAGCATTTT
>TRBJ2-1|TRBV20-1|.|TRBD2
CSARGRGLAEPYDEQFF
TGCAGTGCTAGGGGGCGCGGACTAGCGGAGCCCTACGATGAGCAGTTCTTC
>TRBJ2-1|TRBV4-1|.|.
CASRQPGPNKEQFF
TGCGCCAGCAGACAACCGGGGCCCAACAAGGAGCAGTTCTTC
>TRBJ2-4|TRBV12-3/TRBV12-4|.|.
CASSRGDSRGGQYF
TGTGCCAGCAGTAGGGGGGACTCTCGGGGTGGGCAGTACTTC
>TRBJ1-2|TRBV2|.|TRBD1
CASSPLTGNLYGYTF
TGTGCCAGCAGCCCCCTGACAGGGAATCTATATGGCTACACCTTC
>TRBJ2-3|TRBV11-3|few|TRBD1
CASSSLRQGSTDTQYF
TGTGCCAGCAGCTCCCTTCGACAGGGGAGCACAGATACGCAGTATTTT
>TRBJ2-1|TRBV7-3|few|TRBD2
CASSFGTSFSYNEQFF
TGTGCCAGCAGCTTTGGGACTAGCTTCTCCTACAATGAGCAGTTCTTC
>TRBJ2-7|TRBV9|many|.
CASSVDHSSYEQYF
TGTGCCAGCAGCGTAGATCACAGCTCCTACGAGCAGTACTTC
>TRBJ1-1|TRBV20-1|.|.
CSAGRYQGTPEAFF
TGCAGTGCTGGGAGATATCAGGGTACCCCTGAAGCTTTCTTT
>TRBJ2-3|TRBV5-5|.|.
CASSSKGILDTQYF
TGTGCCAGCAGCTCCAAGGGTATTCTAGATACGCAGTATTTT